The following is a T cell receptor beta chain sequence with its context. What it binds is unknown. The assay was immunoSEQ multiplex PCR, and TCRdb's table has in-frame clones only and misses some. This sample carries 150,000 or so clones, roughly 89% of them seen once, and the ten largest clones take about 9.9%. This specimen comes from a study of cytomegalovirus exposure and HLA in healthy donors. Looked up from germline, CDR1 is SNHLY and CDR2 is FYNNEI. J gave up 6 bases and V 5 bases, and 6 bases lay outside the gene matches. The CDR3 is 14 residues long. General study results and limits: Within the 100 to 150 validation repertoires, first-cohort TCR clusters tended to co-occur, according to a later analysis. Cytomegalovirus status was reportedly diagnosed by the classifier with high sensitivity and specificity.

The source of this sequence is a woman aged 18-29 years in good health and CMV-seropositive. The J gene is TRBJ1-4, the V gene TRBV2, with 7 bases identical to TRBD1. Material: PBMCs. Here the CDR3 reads CASSLDRTYEKLFF. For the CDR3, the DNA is TGTGCCAGCAGTTTGGACAGGACCTATGAAAAACTGTTTTTT.